These 2 T cell receptor beta chains came from one sample sequenced in a study of T-cell reconstitution after alpha-beta-depleted transplantation in children. Unique molecular identifiers were used to barcode this TCRbeta library. TCRdb called the PCR reads again in MiXCR, with one record for every CDR3 protein. The sample holds 250,000 to 350,000 distinct CDR3 sequences; approximately 9.6% are singletons and the top ten take around 10%. The sample here was PBMCs from the stem cell graft donor, taken from the stem cell graft. The receptors originated from a human donor who donated a stem cell graft to a child with SCID.

This clonotype has a handful of counts. V usage is TRBV5-1 and J usage is TRBJ2-4; 7 bases match TRBD1. Per the germline V gene, CDR1 is SGHRS and CDR2 is YFSETQ. The length of the CDR3 is 12 residues. V gave up 4 bases and J gave up 6 bases; unmatched junction bases: 1. The CDR3 spells CASSRDRNIQYF. The CDR3 DNA follows: TGCGCCAGCAGCCGGGACAGAAACATTCAGTACTTC.

The chain joins TRBV12-3 or TRBV12-4 to TRBJ2-5; the D is unclear. This CDR3 region has 13 residues. Trimming shortened V by 6 bases and J by 1 base, and 9 bases separated the two germline ends. The CDR3 DNA follows: TGTGCCAGCAGACTCAGCGTCCAAGAGACCCAGTACTTC. This sequence encodes CASRLSVQETQYF.